The text below deals with one TCR beta chain. The antigen is undetermined. This record belongs to a study of shared clonotypes between healthy human individuals. At the level of the study: Donors were two women and a few men aged 18 to 49. Study results and limitations: Naive subsets generally had larger estimated richness than memory subsets.

In the original processing: As immunoSEQ supplied junction-only sequences (without quality scores), filtering differed. Data came from immunoSEQ multiplex PCR; TCRdb stores just in-frame clones and leaves some out. That table is the source of V, J and clone size, and D and trimming were worked out from the DNA. The sample carries over a million clones, roughly 98% recorded once. The receptor was derived from a man aged 25-45 years in good health. Sequencing was done on a sample of naive CD4+ T cells sorted from blood. Documented subset: CD45RA+ positively selected.

CDR3 residues: CASSPPGQGQPYEQYF. CDR3 bases: TGTGCCAGCAGCCCGCCGGGACAGGGACAGCCCTACGAGCAGTACTTC. The genes are TRBV7-9 and TRBJ2-7; 9 bases fit TRBD1. This CDR3 is 16 amino acids long. Germline lookup yields CDR1 SEHNR and CDR2 FQNEAQ (reference sequence). The ends lost 5 bases at V and 2 bases at J; junction bases unmatched: 10. Full variable domain (remainder filled in from reference TRBV7-9 and TRBJ2-7): DTGVSQNPRHKITKRGQNVTFRCDPISEHNRLYWYRQTLGQGPEFLTYFQNEAQLEKSRLLSDRFSAERPKGSFSTLEIQRTEQGDSAMYLCASSPPGQGQPYEQYFGPGTRLTVT.